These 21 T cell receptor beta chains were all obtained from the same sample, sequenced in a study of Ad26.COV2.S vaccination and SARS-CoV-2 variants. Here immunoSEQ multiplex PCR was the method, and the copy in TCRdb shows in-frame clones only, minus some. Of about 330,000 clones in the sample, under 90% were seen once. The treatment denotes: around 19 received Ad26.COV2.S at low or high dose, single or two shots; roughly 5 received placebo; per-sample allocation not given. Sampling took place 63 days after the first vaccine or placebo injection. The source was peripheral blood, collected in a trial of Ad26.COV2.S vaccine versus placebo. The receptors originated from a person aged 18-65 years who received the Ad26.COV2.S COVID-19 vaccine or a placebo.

CDR3 coding DNA: TGTGCCAGCAGCTTAGGAATCCGCACTGAAGCTTTCTTT. Protein: CASSLGIRTEAFF. The V call is TRBV7-2, the J call TRBJ1-1; D call uncertain. The CDR3 is 13 residues long. Between the trimmed V and J ends, which lost 1 base and 4 bases, there was a span of 7 bases. Germline CDR1 is SGHTA and CDR2 is FQGNSA. Combining the CDR3 with reference TRBV7-2 and TRBJ1-1 gives the whole variable domain GAGVSQSPSNKVTEKGKDVELRCDPISGHTALYWYRQSLGQGLEFLIYFQGNSAPDKSGLPSDRFSAERTGGSVSTLTIQRTQQEDSAVYLCASSLGIRTEAFFGQGTRLTVV.

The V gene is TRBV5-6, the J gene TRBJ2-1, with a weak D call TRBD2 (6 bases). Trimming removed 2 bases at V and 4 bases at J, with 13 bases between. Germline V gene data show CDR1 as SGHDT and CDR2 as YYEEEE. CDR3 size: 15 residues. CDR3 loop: CASSFGVAEYNEQFF. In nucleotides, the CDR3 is TGTGCCAGCAGCTTCGGGGTAGCGGAGTACAATGAGCAGTTCTTC.

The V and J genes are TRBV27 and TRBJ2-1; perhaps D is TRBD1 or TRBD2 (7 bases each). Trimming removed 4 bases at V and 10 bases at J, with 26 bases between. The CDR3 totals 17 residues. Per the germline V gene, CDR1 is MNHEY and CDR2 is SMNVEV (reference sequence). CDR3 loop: CASSYPYLGGGEREQFF. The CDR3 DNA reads TGTGCCAGCAGTTATCCATATTTGGGAGGGGGCGAGCGGGAGCAGTTCTTC.

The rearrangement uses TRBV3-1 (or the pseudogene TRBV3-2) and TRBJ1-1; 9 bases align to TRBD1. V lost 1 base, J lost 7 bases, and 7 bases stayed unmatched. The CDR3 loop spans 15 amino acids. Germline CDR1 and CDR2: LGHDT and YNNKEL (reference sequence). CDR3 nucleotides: TGTGCCAGCAGCCAAGCCCCGACAGGGGGAGATGAAGCTTTCTTT. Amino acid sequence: CASSQAPTGGDEAFF.

CDR3 sequence: CASEGGTQSYEQYV. The CDR3 DNA follows: TGTGCCAGCGAGGGGGGTACGCAGTCCTACGAGCAGTACGTC. The chain combines TRBV25-1 with TRBJ2-7; D could derive from TRBD1 or TRBD2 (6 bases each). Germline CDR1 and CDR2: MGHDK and SYGVNS. This CDR3 contains 14 residues. The germline V and J ends were trimmed by 8 bases and 1 base, with 15 bases remaining between them.

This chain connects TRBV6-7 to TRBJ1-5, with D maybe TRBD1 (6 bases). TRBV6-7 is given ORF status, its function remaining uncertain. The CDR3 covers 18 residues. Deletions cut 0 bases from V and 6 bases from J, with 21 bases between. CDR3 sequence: CASSYSGGRVLVSQPQHF. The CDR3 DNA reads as TGTGCCAGCAGTTACTCTGGGGGCCGGGTCTTGGTTAGTCAGCCCCAGCATTTT.

CDR3 loop: CASSDGQGAIHTIYF. For the CDR3, the DNA is TGTGCCAGCAGTGATGGCCAGGGGGCTATCCACACCATATATTTT. The chain is built from TRBV25-1 and TRBJ1-3; 8 bases line up with TRBD1. Germline CDR1 is MGHDK and CDR2 is SYGVNS. CDR3 length equals 15 residues. Trimming removed 3 bases from V and 8 bases from J; junction bases left unmatched: 9.

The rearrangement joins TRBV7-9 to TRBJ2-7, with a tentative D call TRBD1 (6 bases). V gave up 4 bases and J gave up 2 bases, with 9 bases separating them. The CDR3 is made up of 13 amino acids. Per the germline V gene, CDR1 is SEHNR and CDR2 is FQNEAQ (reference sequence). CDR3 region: CASSSGAPYEQYF. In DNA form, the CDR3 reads TGTGCCAGCAGCTCAGGGGCCCCCTACGAGCAGTACTTC.

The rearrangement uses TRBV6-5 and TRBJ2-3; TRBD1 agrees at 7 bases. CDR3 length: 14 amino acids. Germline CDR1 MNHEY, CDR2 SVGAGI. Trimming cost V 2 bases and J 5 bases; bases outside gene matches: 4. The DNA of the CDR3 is TGTGCCAGCAGTTACGATAGGGGGCGAGATACGCAGTATTTT. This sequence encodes CASSYDRGRDTQYF.

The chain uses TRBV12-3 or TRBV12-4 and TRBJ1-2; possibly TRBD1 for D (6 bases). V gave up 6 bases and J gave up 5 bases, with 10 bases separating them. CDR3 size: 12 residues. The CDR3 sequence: CASSPRGYGYTF. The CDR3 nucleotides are TGTGCCAGCAGCCCAAGGGGGTATGGCTACACCTTC.

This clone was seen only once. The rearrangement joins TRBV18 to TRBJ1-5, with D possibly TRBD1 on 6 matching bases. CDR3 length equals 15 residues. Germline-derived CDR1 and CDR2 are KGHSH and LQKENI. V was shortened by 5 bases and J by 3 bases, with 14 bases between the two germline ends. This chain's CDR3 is CASSSGQTSNQPQHF. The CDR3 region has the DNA TGTGCCAGCTCATCCGGACAGACTTCCAATCAGCCCCAGCATTTT.

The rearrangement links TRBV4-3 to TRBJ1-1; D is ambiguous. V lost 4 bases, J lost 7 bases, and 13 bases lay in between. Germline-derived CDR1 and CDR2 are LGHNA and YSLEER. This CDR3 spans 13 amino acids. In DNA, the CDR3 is TGCGCCAGCAGCCCGCGGGGAGTGGGTGAAGCTTTCTTT. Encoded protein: CASSPRGVGEAFF.

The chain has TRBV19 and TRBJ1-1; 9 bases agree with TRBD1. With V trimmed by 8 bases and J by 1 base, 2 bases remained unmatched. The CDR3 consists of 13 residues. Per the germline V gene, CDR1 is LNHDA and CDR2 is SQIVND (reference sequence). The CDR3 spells CASGTGRNTEAFF. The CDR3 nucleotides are TGTGCCAGTGGGACAGGGAGGAACACTGAAGCTTTCTTT.

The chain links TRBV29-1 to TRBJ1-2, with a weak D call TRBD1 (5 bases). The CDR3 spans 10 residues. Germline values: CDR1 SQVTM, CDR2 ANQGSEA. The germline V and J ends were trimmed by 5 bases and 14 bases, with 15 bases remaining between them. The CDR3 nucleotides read TGCAGCGTTCGGGACGGCCCCGGTACCTTC. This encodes CSVRDGPGTF. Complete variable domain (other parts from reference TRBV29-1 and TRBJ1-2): SAVISQKPSRDICQRGTSLTIQCQVDSQVTMMFWYRQQPGQSLTLIATANQGSEATYESGFVIDKFPISRPNLTFSTLTVSNMSPEDSSIYLCSVRDGPGTFGSGTRLTVV.

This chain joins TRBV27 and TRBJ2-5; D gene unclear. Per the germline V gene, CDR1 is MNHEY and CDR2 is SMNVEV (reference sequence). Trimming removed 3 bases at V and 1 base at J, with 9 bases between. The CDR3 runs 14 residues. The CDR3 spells CASSFLSAQETQYF. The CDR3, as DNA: TGTGCCAGCAGTTTTTTAAGCGCCCAAGAGACCCAGTACTTC.

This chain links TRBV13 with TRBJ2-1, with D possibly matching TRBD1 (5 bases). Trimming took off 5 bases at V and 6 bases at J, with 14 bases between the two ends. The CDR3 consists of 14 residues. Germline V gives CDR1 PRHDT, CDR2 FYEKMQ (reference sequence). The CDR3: CASSVPRGFNEQFF. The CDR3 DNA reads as TGTGCCAGCAGCGTCCCTAGGGGTTTCAATGAGCAGTTCTTC.

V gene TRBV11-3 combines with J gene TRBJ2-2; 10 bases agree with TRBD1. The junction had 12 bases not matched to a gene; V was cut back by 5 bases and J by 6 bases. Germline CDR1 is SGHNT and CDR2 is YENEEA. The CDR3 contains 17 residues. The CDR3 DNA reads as TGTGCCAGCAGCGCCCGGACAGGGGGATCCCAAGCCGGGGAGCTGTTTTTT. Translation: CASSARTGGSQAGELFF.

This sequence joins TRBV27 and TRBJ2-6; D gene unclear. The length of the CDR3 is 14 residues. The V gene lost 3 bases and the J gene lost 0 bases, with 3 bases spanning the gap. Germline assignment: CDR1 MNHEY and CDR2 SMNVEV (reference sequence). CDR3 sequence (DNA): TGTGCCAGCAGTTTCGCCTCTGGGGCCAACGTCCTGACTTTC. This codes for CASSFASGANVLTF.

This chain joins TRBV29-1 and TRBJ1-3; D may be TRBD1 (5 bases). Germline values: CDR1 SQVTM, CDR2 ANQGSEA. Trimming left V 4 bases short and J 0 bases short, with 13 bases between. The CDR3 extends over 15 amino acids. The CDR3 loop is CSVGEQESSGNTIYF. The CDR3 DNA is TGCAGCGTTGGGGAACAGGAGAGCTCTGGAAACACCATATATTTT. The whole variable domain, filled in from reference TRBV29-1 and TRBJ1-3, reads SAVISQKPSRDICQRGTSLTIQCQVDSQVTMMFWYRQQPGQSLTLIATANQGSEATYESGFVIDKFPISRPNLTFSTLTVSNMSPEDSSIYLCSVGEQESSGNTIYFGEGSWLTVV.

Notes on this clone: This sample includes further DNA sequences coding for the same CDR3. The CDR3 DNA follows: TGTGCCAGCATGGGGGCGGCCTATGGCTACACCTTC. It encodes CASMGAAYGYTF. The chain has TRBV27 and TRBJ1-2; tentatively, D is TRBD1 (6 bases). The ends were cut back, 7 bases at V and 4 bases at J, with 10 bases in the middle. This CDR3 has 12 amino acids. Germline assignment: CDR1 MNHEY and CDR2 SMNVEV (reference sequence).

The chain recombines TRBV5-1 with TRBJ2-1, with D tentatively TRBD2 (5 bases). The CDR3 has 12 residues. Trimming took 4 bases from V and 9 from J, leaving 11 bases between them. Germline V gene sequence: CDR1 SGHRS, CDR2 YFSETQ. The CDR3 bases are TGCGCCAGCAGCCTTCCCGAGGGTGAGCAGTTCTTC. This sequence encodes CASSLPEGEQFF. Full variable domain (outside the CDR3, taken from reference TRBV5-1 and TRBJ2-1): KAGVTQTPRYLIKTRGQQVTLSCSPISGHRSVSWYQQTPGQGLQFLFEYFSETQRNKGNFPGRFSGRQFSNSRSEMNVSTLELGDSALYLCASSLPEGEQFFGPGTRLTVL.